The present entry profiles one T cell receptor (beta chain) with its context. This sample stems from a study of blood T cell repertoires in COVID-19. Overall study: There were acute and convalescent COVID-19 samples, and they came from the United States, Italy and Spain. Sources were T cells, B-cell-depleted T cells, or PBMCs; the material itself was cDNA or gDNA.

The repertoire was sequenced with immunoSEQ multiplex PCR; TCRdb's copy has only in-frame clones and lacks some. The data show approximately 200,000 clones, about four fifths seen once. Trimming at V came to 0 bases and at J to 2 bases, leaving 3 bases not matched to a gene. The germline gives CDR1 LGHDT, CDR2 YNNKEL (reference sequence). CDR3 size: 15 residues. The receptor was derived from an elderly woman with acute or convalescent COVID-19. The sequenced material came from peripheral blood. This chain links TRBV3-1 (or the pseudogene TRBV3-2) with TRBJ2-7; TRBD1 aligns across 8 bases. CDR3 DNA sequence: TGTGCCAGCAGCCAAGATCAGGGGGCGACCTACGAGCAGTACTTC. Protein: CASSQDQGATYEQYF.